This TCR beta chain was identified during a study of metastatic and nonmetastatic thyroid tumors (dated by TCRdb to about 2020). Study-level background: Repertoires from peripheral blood and from tumor or nodule tissue samples of malignant and benign thyroid patients were compared.

This clone was observed a handful of times. Its antigen remains unidentified. Base qualities are not provided; no much larger clone lies one nucleotide away. The germline V gene encodes CDR1 DFQATT and CDR2 SNEGSKA (reference sequence). From the cysteine through the phenylalanine, the CDR3 covers 15 amino acids. Only the CDR3 part of the read is kept: 45 bases, read in frame from the first base. Ends trimmed: V by 1 base, J by 8 bases; bases unmatched to a gene: 11. The library was prepared using PCR. Reads for this sample came from an Illumina HiSeq 4000. High-throughput sequencing was used to profile the TCR beta-chain CDR3 region of every patient. In the source study's methods: CDR3 differences across clinicopathological groups were used to build a classifier for discriminating distant-metastatic papillary thyroid cancer patients. The Shannon index was used to measure repertoire diversity, and the Morisita-Horn index was used to measure how similar tumor and blood repertoires were. In TCRdb, the public reads were trimmed at Q25 with fastp and aligned with MiXCR, with productive beta chains retained. These V and J calls rely on TCRdb rather than the paper's analysis. For this sample there are 11,000 or so clones; under 30% appear just once. The ten largest make up about a fifth of the sample.

No treatment had been received by any patient before thyroid surgery. Using T-cell receptor beta sequencing, the researchers looked back retrospectively at clinical samples from patients, gathered between about 2012 and 2019. What the study reported, not specific to this receptor: In both blood and tumor samples, TCR beta diversity was reported to be significantly higher in malignant tumors than in benign nodules.

The sequenced sample consisted of adjacent normal tissue. This TCR was recovered from a male donor with papillary thyroid cancer or a benign thyroid nodule (not recorded which). Some clones in this sample may be carry-over from other donors' samples. The chain was built from TRBV20-1 and TRBJ1-2, with TRBD1 identical over 9 junction bases. The bases are TGCAGTGCTAGAGGAGGGACAGGGCCGGGCGAGGGCTACACCTTC. Translated, it gives CSARGGTGPGEGYTF.